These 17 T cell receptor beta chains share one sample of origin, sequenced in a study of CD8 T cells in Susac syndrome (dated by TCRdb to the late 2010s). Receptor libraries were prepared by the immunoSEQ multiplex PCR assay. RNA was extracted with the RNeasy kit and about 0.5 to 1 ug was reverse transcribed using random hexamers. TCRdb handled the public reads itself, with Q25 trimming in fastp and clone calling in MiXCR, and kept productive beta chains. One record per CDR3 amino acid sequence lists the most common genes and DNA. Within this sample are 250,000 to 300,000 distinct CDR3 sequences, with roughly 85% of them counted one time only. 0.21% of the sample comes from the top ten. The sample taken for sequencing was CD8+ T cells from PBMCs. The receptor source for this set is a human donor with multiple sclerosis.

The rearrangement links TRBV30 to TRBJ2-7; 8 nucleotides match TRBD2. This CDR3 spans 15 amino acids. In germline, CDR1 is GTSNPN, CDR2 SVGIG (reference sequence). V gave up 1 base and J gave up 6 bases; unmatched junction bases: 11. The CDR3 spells CAWSAPRVSGTEQYF. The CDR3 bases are TGTGCCTGGAGTGCCCCTCGAGTTAGCGGGACCGAGCAGTACTTC.

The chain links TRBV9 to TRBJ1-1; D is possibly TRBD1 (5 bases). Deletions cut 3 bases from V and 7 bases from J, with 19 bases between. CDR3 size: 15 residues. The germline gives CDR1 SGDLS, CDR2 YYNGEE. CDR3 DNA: TGTGCCAGCAGCGAGTTCGGGACGGGAAGCCGTGAAGCTTTCTTT. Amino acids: CASSEFGTGSREAFF.

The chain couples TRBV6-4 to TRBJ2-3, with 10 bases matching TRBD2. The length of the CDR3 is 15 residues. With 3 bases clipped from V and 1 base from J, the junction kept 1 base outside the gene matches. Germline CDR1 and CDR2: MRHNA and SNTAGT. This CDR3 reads CASSEGTSGTDTQYF. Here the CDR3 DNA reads TGTGCCAGCAGTGAAGGGACTAGCGGCACAGATACGCAGTATTTT.

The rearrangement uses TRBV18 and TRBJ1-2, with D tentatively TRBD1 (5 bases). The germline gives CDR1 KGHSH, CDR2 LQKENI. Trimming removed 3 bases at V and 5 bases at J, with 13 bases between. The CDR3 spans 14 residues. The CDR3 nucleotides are TGTGCCAGCTCACCGGGGGATTTCCTTTATGGCTACACCTTC. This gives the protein CASSPGDFLYGYTF.

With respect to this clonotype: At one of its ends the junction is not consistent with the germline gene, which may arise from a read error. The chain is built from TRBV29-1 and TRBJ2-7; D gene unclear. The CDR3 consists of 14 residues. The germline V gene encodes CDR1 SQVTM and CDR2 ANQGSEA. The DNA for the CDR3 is TGCAGCGTTGTAGGTTCCCTCGGATCCTACGAGCAGTGCTTC. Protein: CSVVGSLGSYEQCF.

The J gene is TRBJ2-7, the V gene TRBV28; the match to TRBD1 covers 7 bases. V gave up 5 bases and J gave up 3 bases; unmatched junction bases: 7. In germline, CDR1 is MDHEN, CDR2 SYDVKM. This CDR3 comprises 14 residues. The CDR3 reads CASSDPGQFYEQYF. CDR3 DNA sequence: TGTGCCAGCAGTGACCCGGGACAGTTCTACGAGCAGTACTTC.

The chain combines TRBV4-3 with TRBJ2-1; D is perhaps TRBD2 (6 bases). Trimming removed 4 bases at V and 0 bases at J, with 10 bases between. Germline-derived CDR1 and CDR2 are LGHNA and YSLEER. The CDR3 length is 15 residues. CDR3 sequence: CASSPGGASYNEQFF. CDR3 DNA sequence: TGCGCCAGCAGCCCCGGAGGGGCCTCCTACAATGAGCAGTTCTTC.

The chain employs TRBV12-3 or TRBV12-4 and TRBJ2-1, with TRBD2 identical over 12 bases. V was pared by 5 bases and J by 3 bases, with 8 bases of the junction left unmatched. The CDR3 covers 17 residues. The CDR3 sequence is CASSLAGLAGIYNEQFF. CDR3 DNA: TGTGCCAGCAGTCTCGCCGGACTAGCGGGAATCTACAATGAGCAGTTCTTC.

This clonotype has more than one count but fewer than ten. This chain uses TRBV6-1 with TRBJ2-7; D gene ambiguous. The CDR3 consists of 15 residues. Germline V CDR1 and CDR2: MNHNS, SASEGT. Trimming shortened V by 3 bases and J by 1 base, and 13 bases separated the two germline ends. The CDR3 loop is CASSEIFLGSYEQYF. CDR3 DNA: TGTGCCAGCAGTGAGATTTTCCTAGGATCCTACGAGCAGTACTTC.

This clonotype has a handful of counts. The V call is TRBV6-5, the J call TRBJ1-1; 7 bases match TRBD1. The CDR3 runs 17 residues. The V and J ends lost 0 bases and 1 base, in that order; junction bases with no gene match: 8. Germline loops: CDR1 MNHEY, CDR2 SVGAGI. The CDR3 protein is CASSYSAGGVRNTEAFF. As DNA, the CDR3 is TGTGCCAGCAGTTACTCTGCAGGGGGAGTAAGGAACACTGAAGCTTTCTTT.

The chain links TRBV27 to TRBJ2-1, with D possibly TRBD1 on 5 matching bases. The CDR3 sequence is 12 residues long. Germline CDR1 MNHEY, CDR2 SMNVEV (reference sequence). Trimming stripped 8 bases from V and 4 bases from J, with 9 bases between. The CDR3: CASLDIYNEQFF. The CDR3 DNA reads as TGTGCCAGCCTGGACATTTACAATGAGCAGTTCTTC.

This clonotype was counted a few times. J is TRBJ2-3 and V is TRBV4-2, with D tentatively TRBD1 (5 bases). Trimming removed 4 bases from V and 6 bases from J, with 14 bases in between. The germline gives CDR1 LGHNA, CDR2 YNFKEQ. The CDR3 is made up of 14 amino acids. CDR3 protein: CASSLQGWSDTQYF. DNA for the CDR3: TGTGCCAGCAGCCTGCAGGGTTGGTCGGATACGCAGTATTTT.

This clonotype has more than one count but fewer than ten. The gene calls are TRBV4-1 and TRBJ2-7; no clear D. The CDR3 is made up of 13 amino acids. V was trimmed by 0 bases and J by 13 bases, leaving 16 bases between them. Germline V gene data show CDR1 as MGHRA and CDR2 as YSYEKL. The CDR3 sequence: CASSQDRTGSPYF. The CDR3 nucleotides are TGCGCCAGCAGCCAAGATAGAACCGGCTCACCCTACTTC.

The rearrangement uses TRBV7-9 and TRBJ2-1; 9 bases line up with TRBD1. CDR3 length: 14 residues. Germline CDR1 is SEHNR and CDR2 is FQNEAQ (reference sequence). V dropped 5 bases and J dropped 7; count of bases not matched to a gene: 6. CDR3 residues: CASSPGTGPNEQFF. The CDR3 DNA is TGTGCCAGCAGCCCCGGGACAGGGCCTAATGAGCAGTTCTTC. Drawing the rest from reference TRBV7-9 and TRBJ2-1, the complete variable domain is DTGVSQNPRHKITKRGQNVTFRCDPISEHNRLYWYRQTLGQGPEFLTYFQNEAQLEKSRLLSDRFSAERPKGSFSTLEIQRTEQGDSAMYLCASSPGTGPNEQFFGPGTRLTVL.

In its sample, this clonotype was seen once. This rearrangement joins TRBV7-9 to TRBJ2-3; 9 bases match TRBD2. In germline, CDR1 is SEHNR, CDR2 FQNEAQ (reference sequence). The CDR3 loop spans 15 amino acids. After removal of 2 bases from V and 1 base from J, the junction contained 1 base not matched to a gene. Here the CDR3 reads CASSLRTSGTDTQYF. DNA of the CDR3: TGTGCCAGCAGCTTACGGACTAGCGGCACAGATACGCAGTATTTT.

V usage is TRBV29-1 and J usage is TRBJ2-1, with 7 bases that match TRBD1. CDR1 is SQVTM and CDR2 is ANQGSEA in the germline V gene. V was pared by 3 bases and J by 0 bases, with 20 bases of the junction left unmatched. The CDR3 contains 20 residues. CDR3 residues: CSVDPRTGLPVPSSYNEQFF. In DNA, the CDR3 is TGCAGCGTTGACCCCCGGACAGGACTCCCCGTACCCAGCTCCTACAATGAGCAGTTCTTC.

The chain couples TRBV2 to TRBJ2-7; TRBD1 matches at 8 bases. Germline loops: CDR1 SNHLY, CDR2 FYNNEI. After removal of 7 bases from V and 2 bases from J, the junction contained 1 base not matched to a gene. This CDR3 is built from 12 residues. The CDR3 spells CASTGGPYEQYF. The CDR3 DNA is TGTGCCAGCACAGGGGGCCCCTACGAGCAGTACTTC.